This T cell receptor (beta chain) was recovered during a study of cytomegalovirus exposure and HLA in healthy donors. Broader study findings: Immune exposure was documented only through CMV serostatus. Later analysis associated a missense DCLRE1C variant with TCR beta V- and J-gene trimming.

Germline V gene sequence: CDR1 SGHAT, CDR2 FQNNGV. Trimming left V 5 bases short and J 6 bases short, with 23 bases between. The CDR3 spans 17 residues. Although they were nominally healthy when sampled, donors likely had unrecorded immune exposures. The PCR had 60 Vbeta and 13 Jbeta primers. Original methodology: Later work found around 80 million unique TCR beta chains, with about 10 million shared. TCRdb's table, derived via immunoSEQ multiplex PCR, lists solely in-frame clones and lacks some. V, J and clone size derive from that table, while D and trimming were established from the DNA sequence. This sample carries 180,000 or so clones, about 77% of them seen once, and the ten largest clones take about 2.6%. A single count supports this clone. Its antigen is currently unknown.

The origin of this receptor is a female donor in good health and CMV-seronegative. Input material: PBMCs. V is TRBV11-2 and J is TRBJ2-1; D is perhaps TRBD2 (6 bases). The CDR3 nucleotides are TGTGCCAGCAGCCCCCCTTTGTGGAGGGGAGGAATCAATGAGCAGTTCTTC. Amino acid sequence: CASSPPLWRGGINEQFF.